The 27 T cell receptor beta chains reported below all come from one sample, sequenced in a study of cytotoxic CD8 clonotypes in ibrutinib-treated CLL. Repertoires were generated with immunoSEQ multiplex PCR, while TCRdb's copy carries only in-frame clones and drops some. The data show fewer than 200,000 clones, roughly four fifths seen once. Source: PBMCs, taken after 24 months of ibrutinib treatment. Receptor source: a human donor with chronic lymphocytic leukemia.

The chain couples TRBV18 to TRBJ1-2; D gene uncertain. Germline V gene data show CDR1 as KGHSH and CDR2 as LQKENI. The CDR3 runs to 13 residues. Trimming cost V 10 bases and J 7 bases, with 19 bases left between them. The CDR3 reads CAINPWEAGGYTF. CDR3 bases: TGTGCCATCAACCCTTGGGAAGCGGGTGGCTACACCTTC.

This chain links TRBV7-6 with TRBJ1-5; a weak D match, TRBD1 (6 bases). This CDR3 is built from 15 residues. Germline V gene sequence: CDR1 SGHVS, CDR2 FNYEAQ. With 2 bases removed from V and 3 bases from J, the gap between germline ends came to 11 bases. The CDR3 spells CASSLSGASNQPQHF. CDR3 nucleotides: TGTGCCAGCAGCTTATCAGGGGCTTCCAATCAGCCCCAGCATTTT.

The chain joins TRBV27 to TRBJ1-5; D is unresolved. The CDR3 loop spans 14 amino acids. In germline, CDR1 is MNHEY, CDR2 SMNVEV (reference sequence). Trimming took 5 bases from V and 0 from J, leaving 8 bases between them. Here the CDR3 DNA reads TGTGCCAGCAGTAATTGGCCTAGCAATCAGCCCCAGCATTTT. It translates to CASSNWPSNQPQHF.

This chain links TRBV5-5 with TRBJ2-5; D possibly matches TRBD1 or TRBD2 (5 bases each). V was clipped by 4 bases and J by 4 bases, with 17 bases between them. The CDR3 sequence is 15 residues long. CDR1 and CDR2 (germline): SGHKS, YYEKEE (reference sequence). CDR3 coding DNA: TGTGCCAGCAGCGTTGGGGACGCGGAATTAGAGACCCAGTACTTC. Protein sequence: CASSVGDAELETQYF.

This clone was seen only a few times. The genes are TRBV7-8 and TRBJ2-7; 7 nucleotides match TRBD1. The CDR3 loop spans 13 amino acids. Unmatched junction bases numbered 3, after V lost 2 bases and J lost 5 bases. Germline CDR1 SGHVS, CDR2 FQNEAQ. For the CDR3, the DNA is TGTGCCAGCAGCTTAAACAGGGGAGACGAGCAGTACTTC. This encodes CASSLNRGDEQYF.

The chain joins TRBV19 to TRBJ2-3; TRBD2 aligns across 7 bases. CDR3 length equals 15 residues. Germline CDR1 and CDR2: LNHDA and SQIVND (reference sequence). Unmatched junction bases numbered 7, after V lost 3 bases and J lost 4 bases. CDR3 sequence reads: CASSMRRELSDTQYF. CDR3 nucleotide sequence: TGTGCCAGTAGTATGAGGCGGGAGCTGTCAGATACGCAGTATTTT.

In DNA, the CDR3 is TGCGCCAGCAGCTCGCAGGGCCGGGCCTCCTCGGAGCAGTACTTC. Translated, it gives CASSSQGRASSEQYF. This chain uses TRBV5-1 with TRBJ2-7; tentative D call: TRBD1 (5 bases). Germline V lookup: CDR1 SGHRS, CDR2 YFSETQ. V lost 3 bases to trimming and J lost 7 bases, with 20 bases between them. CDR3 length equals 15 residues.

The chain uses TRBV11-2 and TRBJ1-2; no clear D gene. The CDR3 has 17 residues. V was clipped by 3 bases and J by 0 bases, with 17 bases between them. Germline V gene data show CDR1 as SGHAT and CDR2 as FQNNGV. The chain's CDR3 is CASSFGLPRTANYGYTF. The CDR3 DNA follows: TGTGCCAGCAGCTTCGGGCTCCCACGGACCGCTAACTATGGCTACACCTTC.

A few counts support this clone. The chain has TRBV19 and TRBJ1-1; D perhaps matches TRBD1 (5 bases). Germline V CDR1 and CDR2: LNHDA, SQIVND (reference sequence). The CDR3 spans 14 residues. With 0 bases removed from V and 4 bases from J, the gap between germline ends came to 9 bases. CDR3 protein: CASSIEGVTTEAFF. The CDR3 coding sequence is TGTGCCAGTAGTATAGAAGGGGTTACCACTGAAGCTTTCTTT.

V gene TRBV5-1 combines with J gene TRBJ1-1, with 8 bases fitting TRBD1. With 7 bases clipped from V and 5 bases from J, the junction kept 7 bases outside the gene matches. The length of the CDR3 is 13 residues. The V gene's germline CDR1 is SGHRS and CDR2 YFSETQ. Here the CDR3 DNA reads TGCGCCAGCGGCGGACAGGGACGGACTGAAGCTTTCTTT. It codes for CASGGQGRTEAFF.

This chain uses TRBV10-3 with TRBJ2-3; the D gene could be TRBD1 or TRBD2 (5 bases each). This CDR3 has 16 amino acids. Germline CDR1 is ENHRY and CDR2 is SYGVKD. V dropped 0 bases and J dropped 1 base, with 11 bases sitting between them. CDR3 in amino acids: CAISESLGTGTDTQYF. The DNA for the CDR3 is TGTGCCATCAGTGAGTCATTGGGGACGGGCACAGATACGCAGTATTTT.

Here the CDR3 reads CASSERDVSNQPQHF. CDR3 coding DNA: TGTGCCAGCAGTGAAAGGGACGTTAGCAATCAGCCCCAGCATTTT. The J gene is TRBJ1-5, the V gene TRBV2; weak D call: TRBD1 (5 bases). V was trimmed by 2 bases and J by 0 bases, leaving 8 bases between them. Looked up from germline, CDR1 is SNHLY and CDR2 is FYNNEI. This CDR3 comprises 15 residues.

This chain links TRBV5-5 with TRBJ1-1; D perhaps matches TRBD1 (5 bases). The germline V gene encodes CDR1 SGHKS and CDR2 YYEKEE (reference sequence). With 6 bases removed from V and 1 base from J, the gap between germline ends came to 13 bases. The CDR3 extends over 14 amino acids. The CDR3 reads CASTEDKWNTEAFF. The CDR3 region has the DNA TGTGCCAGCACAGAGGACAAGTGGAACACTGAAGCTTTCTTT.

V usage is TRBV4-2 and J usage is TRBJ2-7; 8 bases are a match to TRBD1. V lost 1 base, J lost 1 base, and 3 bases stayed unmatched. Germline V gene lookup returns CDR1 LGHNA and CDR2 YNFKEQ. The CDR3 is made up of 15 amino acids. CDR3 protein: CASSQVGDRSYEQYF. In DNA, the CDR3 is TGTGCCAGCAGCCAAGTCGGGGACAGGTCCTACGAGCAGTACTTC.

The rearrangement joins TRBV5-4 to TRBJ2-7; maybe TRBD1 (5 bases). This CDR3 is 14 amino acids long. The V gene lost 2 bases and the J gene lost 5 bases, with 14 bases spanning the gap. From germline, CDR1 is SGHNT and CDR2 YYREEE (reference sequence). The CDR3 protein is CASSLEWAGHEQYF. CDR3 DNA: TGTGCCAGCAGCTTAGAGTGGGCAGGGCACGAGCAGTACTTC.

The V gene is TRBV9, the J gene TRBJ2-1; TRBD1 agrees at 7 bases. The CDR3 is 15 residues long. The J segment lost 4 bases and the V segment lost 6 bases, leaving 10 bases of the junction unmatched. Germline CDR1 and CDR2: SGDLS and YYNGEE. The CDR3 here is CASNRGGSSYNEQFF. In nucleotides, the CDR3 is TGTGCCAGCAACCGAGGGGGCTCGTCTTACAATGAGCAGTTCTTC.

The chain is built from TRBV5-5 and TRBJ1-1; D is perhaps TRBD1 (6 bases). The CDR3 is 12 residues long. Germline V CDR1 and CDR2: SGHKS, YYEKEE (reference sequence). V shed 4 bases and J shed 6 bases, with 10 bases lying between them. DNA for the CDR3: TGTGCCAGCAGCGAAAACAGGGCTGAAGCTTTCTTT. Protein product: CASSENRAEAFF.

The V gene is TRBV9, the J gene TRBJ1-3; D ambiguous. Germline CDR1 SGDLS, CDR2 YYNGEE. Trimming left V 0 bases short and J 0 bases short, with 7 bases between. The CDR3 has 15 amino acids. This CDR3 reads CASSVGGRSGNTIYF. In DNA form, the CDR3 reads TGTGCCAGCAGCGTAGGGGGTCGCTCTGGAAACACCATATATTTT.

The chain employs TRBV2 and TRBJ2-7; possible D gene TRBD1, 5 bases. Germline-derived CDR1 and CDR2 are SNHLY and FYNNEI. The CDR3 contains 14 residues. Trimming stripped 4 bases from V and 0 bases from J, with 10 bases between. In DNA form, the CDR3 reads TGTGCCAGCAGTGGCGGCAGGGCCTCCTACGAGCAGTACTTC. Encoded protein: CASSGGRASYEQYF.

The chain carries TRBV30 and TRBJ1-5, with unresolved D. Trimming stripped 0 bases from V and 2 bases from J, with 11 bases between. Germline loops: CDR1 GTSNPN, CDR2 SVGIG (reference sequence). The CDR3 spans 15 residues. CDR3 loop: CAWSVLREGNQPQHF. CDR3 DNA: TGTGCCTGGAGTGTACTTAGGGAGGGCAATCAGCCCCAGCATTTT.

J is TRBJ2-3 and V is TRBV5-1, with no clear D. Germline V gene sequence: CDR1 SGHRS, CDR2 YFSETQ. Trimming removed 0 bases from V and 6 bases from J, with 8 bases in between. The CDR3 is 13 residues long. In DNA form, the CDR3 reads TGCGCCAGCAGCTTGGGGGGTACGGATACGCAGTATTTT. Encoded protein: CASSLGGTDTQYF.

The V and J genes are TRBV7-2 and TRBJ1-1; D ambiguous. The germline CDR1 and CDR2 sequences are SGHTA and FQGNSA. The CDR3 covers 12 residues. V was cut by 3 bases and J by 8 bases, with 10 bases left in between. The CDR3 here is CASSFRPPEAFF. The DNA for the CDR3 is TGTGCCAGCAGCTTCCGCCCCCCAGAAGCTTTCTTT.

The rearrangement uses TRBV6-5 and TRBJ1-4; D perhaps matches TRBD1 (5 bases). Trimming pared 8 bases from V and 3 bases from J, leaving 10 bases between. The germline V gene has CDR1 MNHEY and CDR2 SVGAGI. The CDR3 is 13 amino acids. The CDR3 here is CASGGTSNEKLFF. CDR3 sequence (DNA): TGTGCCAGCGGGGGAACATCTAATGAAAAACTGTTTTTT.

The chain employs TRBV28 and TRBJ1-5; TRBD1 matches 7 bases. Germline V gives CDR1 MDHEN, CDR2 SYDVKM. V was clipped by 1 base and J by 6 bases; unmatched bases: 15. The CDR3 has 18 residues. The CDR3 DNA follows: TGTGCCAGCAGTTTATCTTACAGGGGACCCCGGCGGATTCAGCCCCAGCATTTT. This sequence encodes CASSLSYRGPRRIQPQHF.

This chain uses TRBV6-5 with TRBJ2-1; tentatively, D is TRBD2 (6 bases). V was shortened by 6 bases and J by 0 bases, with 12 bases between the two germline ends. Germline CDR1 and CDR2: MNHEY and SVGAGI. The CDR3 spans 15 residues. CDR3 amino acids: CASSLSGSSYNEQFF. CDR3 DNA: TGTGCCAGCAGCCTTAGCGGCAGCTCCTACAATGAGCAGTTCTTC.

The genes are TRBV16 and TRBJ1-2; D not certain. Germline V lookup: CDR1 KGHSY, CDR2 FQNENV. V gave up 7 bases and J gave up 0 bases, with 15 bases separating them. This CDR3 has 15 amino acids. The CDR3 loop reads CASTPGVGANYGYTF. Here the CDR3 DNA reads TGTGCCAGCACCCCCGGGGTAGGAGCTAACTATGGCTACACCTTC.

V gene TRBV28 combines with J gene TRBJ2-2; possibly TRBD2 for D (6 bases). The CDR3 covers 16 residues. V lost 1 base to trimming and J lost 5 bases, with 14 bases between them. Germline CDR1 MDHEN, CDR2 SYDVKM. The CDR3 DNA follows: TGTGCCAGCAGTTTATTCGTGGGAGGAGGTACCGGGGAGCTGTTTTTT. It is translated as CASSLFVGGGTGELFF.